Listed here are 28 T cell receptor beta chains from one sample, sequenced in a study of T cell repertoires in cytomegalovirus infection. TCRdb re-derived calls from the reads in MiXCR, one entry per CDR3 protein. The data show more than 400,000 distinct CDR3 sequences, about 26% seen once. The sample consisted of PBMCs. These receptors originate from a human donor in good health (CMV status not recorded). Some clones in this sample may be carry-over from other donors' samples.

The chain has TRBV20-1 and TRBJ2-7; 8 nucleotides agree with TRBD1. From germline, CDR1 is DFQATT and CDR2 SNEGSKA (reference sequence). This CDR3 region has 14 residues. With V trimmed by 7 bases and J by 2 bases, 10 bases remained unmatched. This CDR3 reads CSGSPPGQAYEQYF. In DNA, the CDR3 is TGCAGTGGTTCACCTCCGGGACAGGCCTACGAGCAGTACTTC.

The genes are TRBV7-8 and TRBJ2-7, with D hard to call. The CDR3 extends over 16 amino acids. The germline CDR1 and CDR2 sequences are SGHVS and FQNEAQ. The V gene lost 1 base and the J gene lost 2 bases, with 15 bases spanning the gap. The DNA for the CDR3 is TGTGCCAGCAGCTTAGTAGGACGGATGTTTCCCTACGAGCAGTACTTC. It is translated as CASSLVGRMFPYEQYF.

This clonotype was recorded at least ten times. This chain uses TRBV11-3 with TRBJ2-1, with TRBD2 matching over 7 bases. With 4 bases clipped from V and 5 bases from J, the junction kept 11 bases outside the gene matches. CDR3 length equals 16 residues. CDR1 and CDR2 (germline): SGHNT, YENEEA. CDR3 residues: CASSSTGTTRHNEQFF. The CDR3 nucleotides read TGTGCCAGCAGCTCCACCGGGACTACGCGCCACAATGAGCAGTTCTTC.

V is TRBV20-1 and J is TRBJ2-5; D gene ambiguous. CDR3 length: 15 residues. Germline CDR1 DFQATT, CDR2 SNEGSKA (reference sequence). The germline V and J ends were trimmed by 3 bases and 5 bases, with 19 bases remaining between them. The CDR3 loop reads CSARPLEEFVETQYF. The CDR3 region has the DNA TGCAGTGCTAGGCCCCTCGAGGAGTTCGTTGAGACCCAGTACTTC.

This clonotype was counted only a few times. This chain joins TRBV5-1 and TRBJ2-1; 11 bases align to TRBD2. The junction had 5 bases not matched to a gene; V was cut back by 0 bases and J by 0 bases. Germline loops: CDR1 SGHRS, CDR2 YFSETQ. The CDR3 has 18 residues. For the CDR3, the DNA is TGCGCCAGCAGCTTGGTGGCTAGCGGGAGGAGCTCCTACAATGAGCAGTTCTTC. Translation gives CASSLVASGRSSYNEQFF.

The chain employs TRBV19 and TRBJ2-3; D may be TRBD2 (6 bases). Per germline, CDR1 LNHDA and CDR2 SQIVND (reference sequence). The CDR3 is made up of 17 amino acids. Trimming took 6 bases from V and 3 from J, leaving 22 bases between them. As DNA, the CDR3 is TGTGCCAGTAGCCATACTTTGCTAGCGCCACATACAGATACGCAGTATTTT. Translated: CASSHTLLAPHTDTQYF. Together with reference TRBV19 and TRBJ2-3, the CDR3 gives the full variable domain: DGGITQSPKYLFRKEGQNVTLSCEQNLNHDAMYWYRQDPGQGLRLIYYSQIVNDFQKGDIAEGYSVSREKKESFPLTVTSAQKNPTAFYLCASSHTLLAPHTDTQYFGPGTRLTVL.

In its sample, this clonotype was seen many times. The chain has TRBV7-2 and TRBJ1-5, with D tentatively TRBD1 (5 bases). CDR1 and CDR2 from the germline V gene are SGHTA and FQGNSA. This CDR3 is 14 amino acids long. Trimming removed 2 bases at V and 5 bases at J, with 10 bases between. CDR3 sequence reads: CASSLRGGDQPQHF. The CDR3 nucleotides read TGTGCCAGCAGCTTACGGGGGGGGGATCAGCCCCAGCATTTT. Together with reference TRBV7-2 and TRBJ1-5, the CDR3 gives the full variable domain: GAGVSQSPSNKVTEKGKDVELRCDPISGHTALYWYRQSLGQGLEFLIYFQGNSAPDKSGLPSDRFSAERTGGSVSTLTIQRTQQEDSAVYLCASSLRGGDQPQHFGDGTRLSIL.

This clonotype was detected ten times or more. J is TRBJ2-3 and V is TRBV7-2, with 8 positions matching TRBD2. The germline CDR1 and CDR2 sequences are SGHTA and FQGNSA. Germline trimming cut 1 base from V and 5 bases from J; bases unmatched to any gene: 5. CDR3 length: 15 amino acids. As DNA, the CDR3 is TGTGCCAGCAGCTTAGAAGCGGGAGCGATAGATACGCAGTATTTT. Translated, it gives CASSLEAGAIDTQYF.

The chain combines TRBV11-3 with TRBJ2-1; the match to TRBD2 covers 8 bases. Germline V gives CDR1 SGHNT, CDR2 YENEEA. This CDR3 contains 15 residues. The junction had 1 base not matched to a gene; V was cut back by 3 bases and J by 0 bases. Written as DNA, the CDR3 is TGTGCCAGCAGCTTTCGGGAGGGCTCCTACAATGAGCAGTTCTTC. It encodes CASSFREGSYNEQFF.

V is TRBV7-2 and J is TRBJ2-3, with D hard to call. The germline V and J ends were trimmed by 5 bases and 8 bases, with 14 bases remaining between them. CDR3 length equals 13 residues. Germline lookup yields CDR1 SGHTA and CDR2 FQGNSA. CDR3 nucleotide sequence: TGTGCCAGCAGCCCTGGCGCCTCGGCTACGCAGTATTTT. Protein sequence: CASSPGASATQYF.

This clonotype came up a few times. The CDR3 here is CATASRTSTIQETQYF. CDR3 in DNA: TGTGCCACCGCTTCTCGGACCAGTACCATACAAGAGACCCAGTACTTC. The chain is built from TRBV24-1 and TRBJ2-5; D gene unclear. Trimming took off 9 bases at V and 2 bases at J, with 21 bases between the two ends. Germline V gene sequence: CDR1 KGHDR, CDR2 SFDVKD. This CDR3 region has 16 residues.

J is TRBJ2-1 and V is TRBV19; 7 bases align to TRBD2. V was pared by 3 bases and J by 7 bases, with 9 bases of the junction left unmatched. The CDR3 is 15 amino acids. Germline values: CDR1 LNHDA, CDR2 SQIVND (reference sequence). As DNA, the CDR3 is TGTGCCAGTAGTATCACGGCGGGAGTATTGAATGAGCAGTTCTTC. Translation: CASSITAGVLNEQFF.

The sample holds a few counts of this clonotype. The chain joins TRBV6-1 to TRBJ1-3, with D perhaps matching TRBD1 (5 bases). Germline CDR1 MNHNS, CDR2 SASEGT. The CDR3 runs to 17 residues. V lost 5 bases, J lost 0 bases, and 17 bases lay in between. The CDR3 loop reads CASSPTGTFYSGNTIYF. CDR3 nucleotide sequence: TGTGCCAGCAGTCCAACCGGGACCTTCTACTCTGGAAACACCATATATTTT.

The chain has TRBV4-2 and TRBJ2-1; a possible D gene is TRBD2 (6 bases). The germline CDR1 and CDR2 sequences are LGHNA and YNFKEQ. The CDR3 has 16 residues. Trimming cost V 4 bases and J 5 bases, with 18 bases left between them. DNA for the CDR3: TGTGCCAGCAGCCGGGACCGGAGCGGGTTTAACAATGAGCAGTTCTTC. Amino acids: CASSRDRSGFNNEQFF.

V and J are TRBV6-5 and TRBJ1-4; TRBD1 matches 7 bases. Per germline, CDR1 MNHEY and CDR2 SVGAGI. Trimming at V came to 5 bases and at J to 7 bases, leaving 10 bases not matched to a gene. This CDR3 spans 15 amino acids. DNA for the CDR3: TGTGCCAGCAGTACTGAACAGGGGAGACGTGAAAAACTGTTTTTT. Its translation: CASSTEQGRREKLFF.

V is TRBV28 and J is TRBJ2-1; D is unclear. The CDR3 spans 14 residues. Germline V gene data show CDR1 as MDHEN and CDR2 as SYDVKM. V lost 7 bases and J 1 base, leaving 11 bases between the germline ends. The CDR3 coding sequence is TGTGCCAGCATCCGGACCGGATCCTACAATGAGCAGTTCTTC. Translated, it gives CASIRTGSYNEQFF. Based on the CDR3 plus reference TRBV28 and TRBJ2-1, the full variable domain is DVKVTQSSRYLVKRTGEKVFLECVQDMDHENMFWYRQDPGLGLRLIYFSYDVKMKEKGDIPEGYSVSREKKERFSLILESASTNQTSMYLCASIRTGSYNEQFFGPGTRLTVL.

CDR3 sequence (DNA): TGTGCCAGCAGCTTTAGTACCACCGACAATCAGCCCCAGCATTTT. Translated: CASSFSTTDNQPQHF. This rearrangement joins TRBV7-2 to TRBJ1-5; D gene unclear. CDR3 length equals 15 residues. Deletions cut 3 bases from V and 3 bases from J, with 12 bases between. The germline V gene encodes CDR1 SGHTA and CDR2 FQGNSA.

The gene calls are TRBV6-4 and TRBJ2-3, with D tentatively TRBD2 (5 bases). This CDR3 is built from 15 residues. Germline lookup yields CDR1 MRHNA and CDR2 SNTAGT. Trimming removed 1 base from V and 2 bases from J, with 10 bases in between. Written as DNA, the CDR3 is TGTGCCAGCAGTGACTGGCGAGCGGCCACAGATACGCAGTATTTT. Residues: CASSDWRAATDTQYF.

This clonotype was counted ten times or more. The genes are TRBV7-6 and TRBJ2-1, with 8 bases lining up with TRBD2. There are 18 residues in the CDR3. The germline V gene encodes CDR1 SGHVS and CDR2 FNYEAQ. The ends lost 2 bases at V and 7 bases at J; junction bases unmatched: 16. The CDR3 loop reads CASSLLNQEAGVRNEQFF. The CDR3 DNA reads as TGTGCCAGCAGCTTATTGAACCAAGAAGCGGGAGTGCGGAATGAGCAGTTCTTC.

This chain links TRBV7-4 with TRBJ2-3, with TRBD2 matching 8 bases. V lost 5 bases and J lost 0; bases outside the gene matches: 7. The CDR3 is 16 residues long. Germline V lookup: CDR1 SGHVT, CDR2 SQSDAQ. The CDR3 is CASSVTSGASTDTQYF. The CDR3 DNA follows: TGTGCCAGCAGCGTAACTAGCGGAGCTAGCACAGATACGCAGTATTTT.

The V and J genes are TRBV11-3 and TRBJ1-1; TRBD1 might be the D (6 bases). The CDR3 totals 15 residues. Germline V gives CDR1 SGHNT, CDR2 YENEEA. V dropped 1 base and J dropped 4 bases, with 13 bases sitting between them. The CDR3 protein is CASSLVRDKGTEAFF. The CDR3 nucleotides read TGTGCCAGCAGCTTAGTTAGGGACAAGGGCACTGAAGCTTTCTTT.

This clonotype showed up just a few times. This chain joins TRBV10-2 and TRBJ2-6; D call uncertain. V was trimmed by 10 bases and J by 1 base, leaving 11 bases between them. CDR3 length equals 14 residues. The germline CDR1 and CDR2 sequences are WSHSY and SAAADI. The CDR3 DNA is TGCGCCACCAGGTCTGGTTCTGGGGCCAACGTCCTGACTTTC. Translation gives CATRSGSGANVLTF.

The chain carries TRBV20-1 and TRBJ1-2, with TRBD1 matching over 8 bases. Looked up from germline, CDR1 is DFQATT and CDR2 is SNEGSKA (reference sequence). CDR3 length: 14 amino acids. V gave up 0 bases and J gave up 8 bases; unmatched junction bases: 8. The DNA for the CDR3 is TGCAGTGCTAGAGAAGGGACAGGACGAATCGGCTACACCTTC. This gives the protein CSAREGTGRIGYTF.

This clonotype was recorded a few times. J is TRBJ2-2 and V is TRBV18; D is perhaps TRBD1 (6 bases). The V end was cut by 2 bases, the J end by 4 bases, with 11 bases between. The CDR3 runs to 15 residues. CDR1 and CDR2 from the germline V gene are KGHSH and LQKENI. CDR3 coding DNA: TGTGCCAGCTCACCAACAGGGACGGGCACCGGGGAGCTGTTTTTT. This encodes CASSPTGTGTGELFF.

The chain couples TRBV6-5 to TRBJ2-7, with a possible D match to TRBD1 (6 bases). Trimming took 2 bases from V and 7 from J, leaving 12 bases between them. The CDR3 sequence is 13 residues long. The germline CDR1 and CDR2 sequences are MNHEY and SVGAGI. DNA for the CDR3: TGTGCCAGCAGTTACCTTTCAGGGGAGGAGCAGTACTTC. Translated: CASSYLSGEEQYF.

This clonotype was seen more than once but under ten times. J is TRBJ1-2 and V is TRBV29-1; 7 nucleotides line up with TRBD1. The CDR3 is 14 amino acids. V was pared by 0 bases and J by 8 bases, with 9 bases of the junction left unmatched. The germline CDR1 and CDR2 sequences are SQVTM and ANQGSEA. This CDR3 is CSVEEFLQGQGYTF. In nucleotides, the CDR3 is TGCAGCGTTGAAGAGTTCCTACAGGGGCAGGGCTACACCTTC.

This clonotype has a count of ten or more. CDR3 sequence: CASTLDLFGGFSYEQYF. DNA for the CDR3: TGTGCCAGCACTCTCGACCTATTTGGCGGTTTCTCCTACGAGCAGTACTTC. The chain joins TRBV6-2 or TRBV6-3 to TRBJ2-7; D not resolved. Per the germline V gene, CDR1 is MNHEY and CDR2 is SVGEGT. Trimming stripped 7 bases from V and 0 bases from J, with 22 bases between. The length of the CDR3 is 17 residues.

In its sample, this clonotype was seen once. The CDR3 reads CASSVEAVVGQFGNTIYF. The CDR3 region has the DNA TGTGCCAGCAGCGTAGAGGCTGTGGTGGGGCAATTTGGAAACACCATATATTTT. The J gene is TRBJ1-3, the V gene TRBV9, with a weak D call TRBD1 (5 bases). V shed 0 bases and J shed 3 bases, with 19 bases lying between them. Germline values: CDR1 SGDLS, CDR2 YYNGEE. The length of the CDR3 is 18 residues.